These 15 T cell receptor beta chains share one sample of origin, sequenced in a study of blood T cell repertoires in COVID-19. Data came from immunoSEQ multiplex PCR; TCRdb stores just in-frame clones and leaves some out. Of under 65,000 clones listed, less than 75% are singletons. Sequencing was performed on peripheral blood. All receptors come from a woman in her 70s with acute or convalescent COVID-19.

This clone appeared once. The chain carries TRBV10-1 and TRBJ2-2, with D possibly TRBD1 on 5 matching bases. This CDR3 contains 16 residues. The V end was cut by 3 bases, the J end by 2 bases, with 13 bases between. Per germline, CDR1 WNHNN and CDR2 SYGVQD (reference sequence). For the CDR3, the DNA is TGCGCCAGCAGTGACTTAGGCAGGGTTAACACCGGGGAGCTGTTTTTT. Translated: CASSDLGRVNTGELFF.

The chain recombines TRBV11-2 with TRBJ1-6, with D possibly being TRBD1 (5 bases). Germline assignment: CDR1 SGHAT and CDR2 FQNNGV. Deletions cut 4 bases from V and 0 bases from J, with 13 bases between. The CDR3 loop spans 17 amino acids. The CDR3 bases are TGTGCCAGCAGCTCCCTACGCGACAGCTCCTATAATTCACCCCTCCACTTT. Translation: CASSSLRDSSYNSPLHF.

This sequence joins TRBV2 and TRBJ2-3; 7 positions match TRBD1. Germline values: CDR1 SNHLY, CDR2 FYNNEI. Germline trimming cut 11 bases from V and 2 bases from J; bases unmatched to any gene: 10. The CDR3 sequence is 14 residues long. The CDR3 DNA sequence: TGTGCCGACAGAGGGGGCTTTGACACAGATACGCAGTATTTT. It codes for CADRGGFDTDTQYF. Full variable domain (rest looked up from reference TRBV2 and TRBJ2-3): EPEVTQTPSHQVTQMGQEVILRCVPISNHLYFYWYRQILGQKVEFLVSFYNNEISEKSEIFDDQFSVERPDGSNFTLKIRSTKLEDSAMYFCADRGGFDTDTQYFGPGTRLTVL.

V is TRBV13 and J is TRBJ1-4, with D possibly matching TRBD1 (5 bases). The germline V and J ends were trimmed by 4 bases and 7 bases, with 13 bases remaining between them. The CDR3 runs to 14 residues. The germline CDR1 and CDR2 sequences are PRHDT and FYEKMQ (reference sequence). In DNA, the CDR3 is TGTGCCAGCAGCTACAGGTATCTGGGTGAAAAACTGTTTTTT. This encodes CASSYRYLGEKLFF.

This chain uses TRBV6-6 with TRBJ2-3; D gene ambiguous. Trimming took off 6 bases at V and 6 bases at J, with 19 bases between the two ends. The germline CDR1 and CDR2 sequences are MNHNY and SVGAGI (reference sequence). The CDR3 totals 15 residues. For the CDR3, the DNA is TGTGCCAGCAGCGCCCCAGGCCGAACCGGTGATACGCAGTATTTT. Translated: CASSAPGRTGDTQYF.

The rearrangement joins TRBV30 to TRBJ1-2; 9 nucleotides align to TRBD1. This CDR3 is built from 14 residues. The germline CDR1 and CDR2 sequences are GTSNPN and SVGIG (reference sequence). V gave up 3 bases and J gave up 7 bases; unmatched junction bases: 9. The CDR3 DNA sequence: TGTGCCTGGAGAGACACAGGGGGCGCAGGTGGCTACACCTTC. Translated, it gives CAWRDTGGAGGYTF.

This clone was picked up a small number of times. This sequence joins TRBV7-9 and TRBJ1-1; 7 bases agree with TRBD1. The junction had 4 bases not matched to a gene; V was cut back by 1 base and J by 11 bases. The CDR3 totals 12 residues. Germline V gene data show CDR1 as SEHNR and CDR2 as FQNEAQ (reference sequence). DNA for the CDR3: TGTGCCAGCAGCTTAGTGGCACAGGGGGCTTTCTTT. As protein: CASSLVAQGAFF.

The chain is built from TRBV3-1 (or the pseudogene TRBV3-2) and TRBJ2-7, with 9 bases that match TRBD1. The germline V gene has CDR1 LGHDT and CDR2 YNNKEL (reference sequence). The CDR3 length is 16 residues. V was clipped by 0 bases and J by 3 bases; unmatched bases: 6. The CDR3 loop reads CASSQDLWTGVYEQYF. The CDR3 DNA reads as TGTGCCAGCAGCCAAGATCTTTGGACAGGGGTCTACGAGCAGTACTTC.

The chain recombines TRBV3-1 (or the pseudogene TRBV3-2) with TRBJ2-1; TRBD2 agrees at 8 bases. CDR3 size: 14 residues. Germline values: CDR1 LGHDT, CDR2 YNNKEL (reference sequence). V trimming: 4 bases; J trimming: 9 bases; junction bases outside the gene matches: 8. CDR3 protein: CASSPYSGTGEQFF. CDR3 coding DNA: TGTGCCAGCAGCCCGTATAGCGGGACCGGTGAGCAGTTCTTC.

The chain uses TRBV15 and TRBJ1-3; the match to TRBD1 covers 7 bases. The V gene end was trimmed by 0 bases and the J gene end by 0 bases; junction bases not matched to a gene: 11. Germline CDR1 is LNHNV and CDR2 is YYDKDF (reference sequence). The CDR3 totals 19 residues. The CDR3: CATSRDLGQTRISGNTIYF. For the CDR3, the DNA is TGTGCCACCAGCAGAGATCTGGGACAGACCCGCATCTCTGGAAACACCATATATTTT.

The chain employs TRBV6-6 and TRBJ2-1; the D gene is possibly TRBD2 (7 bases). The length of the CDR3 is 13 residues. Per the germline V gene, CDR1 is MNHNY and CDR2 is SVGAGI (reference sequence). Trimming left V 2 bases short and J 9 bases short, with 11 bases between. The CDR3 sequence is CASSYRGGIEQFF. In nucleotides, the CDR3 is TGTGCCAGCAGTTACAGGGGGGGCATTGAGCAGTTCTTC.

This clone was detected only a few times. The chain combines TRBV4-2 with TRBJ2-5; 8 nucleotides agree with TRBD2. V shed 0 bases and J 0 bases; nucleotides not matched to a gene: 9. CDR1 and CDR2 (germline): LGHNA, YNFKEQ. The CDR3 extends over 18 amino acids. The CDR3 sequence: CASSQDLRGGPDQETQYF. The DNA of the CDR3 is TGTGCCAGCAGCCAAGATTTACGGGGGGGCCCTGACCAAGAGACCCAGTACTTC.

The rearrangement links TRBV12-5 to TRBJ2-7; 8 nucleotides agree with TRBD1. The germline V gene encodes CDR1 LGHNT and CDR2 FRNRAP. With V trimmed by 0 bases and J by 1 base, 8 bases remained unmatched. The CDR3 covers 17 residues. In nucleotides, the CDR3 is TGTGCTAGTGGTTTGGTACGTGTACAGGGGGAATCCTACGAGCAGTACTTC. This encodes CASGLVRVQGESYEQYF.

The genes are TRBV2 and TRBJ1-5; 9 bases are a match to TRBD1. This CDR3 contains 15 residues. Trimming at V came to 4 bases and at J to 6 bases, leaving 7 bases not matched to a gene. CDR1 SNHLY and CDR2 FYNNEI come from the germline V gene. The CDR3 bases are TGTGCCAGCAGTGGGGGGACAGGGTGGGCTCAGCCCCAGCATTTT. This codes for CASSGGTGWAQPQHF.

The J gene is TRBJ1-1, the V gene TRBV19; 7 bases fit TRBD1. Germline V gene lookup returns CDR1 LNHDA and CDR2 SQIVND (reference sequence). V lost 7 bases and J lost 6; bases outside the gene matches: 2. The CDR3 spans 11 residues. The CDR3 DNA reads as TGTGCCAGTACCGACAGGGCTGAAGCTTTCTTT. Protein product: CASTDRAEAFF.